This T cell receptor (beta chain) was recovered during a study of cytomegalovirus exposure and HLA in healthy donors. Overall study findings and caveats: When analyzed later, a missense DCLRE1C variant was found to be linked to TCR beta V- and J-gene trimming. Earlier analysis found most TCR beta V segments productive about 87% or about 30% of the time.

For this clone: Its cognate antigen is unknown.

The CDR3 runs 13 residues. The germline V gene has CDR1 SGDLS and CDR2 YYNGEE. V was shortened by 4 bases and J by 4 bases, with 11 bases between the two germline ends. Primers included in the PCR were 60 Vbeta and 13 Jbeta primers. Profiling relied on immunoSEQ multiplex PCR, and the TCRdb table lists in-frame clones only, not all of them. The table lists some 130,000 clones, 60% to 80% of them singletons. The chain combines TRBV9 with TRBJ2-5; possibly TRBD2 for D (6 bases). Sequencing was done on a sample of PBMCs. The receptor comes from a man aged 25 to 40 in good health and CMV-seronegative. This CDR3 is CASSLQEGETQYF. The CDR3 DNA reads as TGTGCCAGCAGCCTCCAGGAGGGAGAGACCCAGTACTTC.